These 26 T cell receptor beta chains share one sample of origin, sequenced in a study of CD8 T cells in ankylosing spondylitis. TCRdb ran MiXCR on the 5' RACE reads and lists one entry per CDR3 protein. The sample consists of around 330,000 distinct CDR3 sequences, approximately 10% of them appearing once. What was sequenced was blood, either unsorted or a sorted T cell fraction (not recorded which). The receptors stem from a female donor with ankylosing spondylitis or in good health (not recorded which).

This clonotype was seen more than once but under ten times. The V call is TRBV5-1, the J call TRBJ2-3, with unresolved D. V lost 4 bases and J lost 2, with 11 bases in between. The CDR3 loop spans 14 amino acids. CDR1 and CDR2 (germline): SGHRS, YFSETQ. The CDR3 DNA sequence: TGCGCCAGCAGCCCAATGTCCCACACAGATACGCAGTATTTT. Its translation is CASSPMSHTDTQYF.

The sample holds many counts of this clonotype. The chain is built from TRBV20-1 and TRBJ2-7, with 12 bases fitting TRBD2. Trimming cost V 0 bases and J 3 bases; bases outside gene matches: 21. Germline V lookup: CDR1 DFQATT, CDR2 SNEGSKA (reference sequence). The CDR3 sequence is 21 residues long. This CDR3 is CSARDSPSSASGRARNYEQYF. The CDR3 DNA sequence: TGCAGTGCTAGAGATTCTCCCAGTTCGGCTAGCGGGAGGGCCAGAAACTACGAGCAGTACTTC.

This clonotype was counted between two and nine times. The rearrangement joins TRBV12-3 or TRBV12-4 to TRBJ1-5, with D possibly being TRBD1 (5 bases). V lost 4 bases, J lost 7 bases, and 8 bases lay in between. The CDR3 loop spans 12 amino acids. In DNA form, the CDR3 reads TGTGCCAGCAGTTCGGGGGAACAGCCCCAGCATTTT. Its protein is CASSSGEQPQHF.

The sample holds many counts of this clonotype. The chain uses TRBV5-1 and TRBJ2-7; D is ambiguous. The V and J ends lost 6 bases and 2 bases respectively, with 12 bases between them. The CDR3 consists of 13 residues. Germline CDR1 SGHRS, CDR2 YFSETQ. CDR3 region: CASTPDGTYEQYF. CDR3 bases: TGCGCCAGCACCCCGGACGGAACCTACGAGCAGTACTTC.

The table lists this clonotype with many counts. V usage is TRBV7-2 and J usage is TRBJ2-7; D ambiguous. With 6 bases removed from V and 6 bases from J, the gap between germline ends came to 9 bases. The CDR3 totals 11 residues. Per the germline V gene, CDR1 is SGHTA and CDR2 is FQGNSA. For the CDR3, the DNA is TGTGCCAGCAGTGTAGGACGCGAGCAGTACTTC. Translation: CASSVGREQYF.

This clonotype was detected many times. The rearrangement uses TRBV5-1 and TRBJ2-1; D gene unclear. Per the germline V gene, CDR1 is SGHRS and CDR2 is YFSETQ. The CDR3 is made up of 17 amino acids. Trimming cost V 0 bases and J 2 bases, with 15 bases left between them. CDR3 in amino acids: CASSLDALKLTYNEQFF. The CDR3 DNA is TGCGCCAGCAGCTTGGACGCACTAAAACTAACCTACAATGAGCAGTTCTTC. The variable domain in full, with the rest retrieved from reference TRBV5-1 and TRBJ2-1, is KAGVTQTPRYLIKTRGQQVTLSCSPISGHRSVSWYQQTPGQGLQFLFEYFSETQRNKGNFPGRFSGRQFSNSRSEMNVSTLELGDSALYLCASSLDALKLTYNEQFFGPGTRLTVL.

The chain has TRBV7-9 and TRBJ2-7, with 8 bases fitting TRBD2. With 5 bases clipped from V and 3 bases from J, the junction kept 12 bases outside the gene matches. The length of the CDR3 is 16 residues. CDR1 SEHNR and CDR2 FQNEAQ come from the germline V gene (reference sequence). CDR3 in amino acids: CASSTLAGLTDYEQYF. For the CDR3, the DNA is TGTGCCAGCAGCACCTTAGCGGGACTAACGGACTACGAGCAGTACTTC.

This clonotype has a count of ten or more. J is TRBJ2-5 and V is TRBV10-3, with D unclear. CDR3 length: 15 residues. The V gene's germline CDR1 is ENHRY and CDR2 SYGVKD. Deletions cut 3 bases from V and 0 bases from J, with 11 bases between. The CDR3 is CAISDSSLYQETQYF. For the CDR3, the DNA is TGTGCCATCAGTGACAGCTCTCTGTACCAAGAGACCCAGTACTTC.

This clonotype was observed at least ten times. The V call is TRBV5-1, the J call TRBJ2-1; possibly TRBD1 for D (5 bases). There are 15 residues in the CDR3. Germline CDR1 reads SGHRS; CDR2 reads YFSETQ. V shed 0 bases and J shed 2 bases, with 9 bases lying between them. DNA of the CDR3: TGCGCCAGCAGCTTGGGTTGGGGCCCCTACAATGAGCAGTTCTTC. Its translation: CASSLGWGPYNEQFF.

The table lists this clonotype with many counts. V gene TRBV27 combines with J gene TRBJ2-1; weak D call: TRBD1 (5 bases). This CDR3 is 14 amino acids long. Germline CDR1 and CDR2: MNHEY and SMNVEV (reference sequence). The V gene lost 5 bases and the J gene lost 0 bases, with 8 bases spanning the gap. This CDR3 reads CASSPTASYNEQFF. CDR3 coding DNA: TGTGCCAGCAGTCCGACAGCCTCCTACAATGAGCAGTTCTTC.

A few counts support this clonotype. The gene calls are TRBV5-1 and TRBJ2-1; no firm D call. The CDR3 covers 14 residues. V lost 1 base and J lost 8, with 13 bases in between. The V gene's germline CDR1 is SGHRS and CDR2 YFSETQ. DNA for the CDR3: TGCGCCAGCAGCTTGTATCCAGTCCTGGATGAGCAGTTCTTC. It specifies CASSLYPVLDEQFF.

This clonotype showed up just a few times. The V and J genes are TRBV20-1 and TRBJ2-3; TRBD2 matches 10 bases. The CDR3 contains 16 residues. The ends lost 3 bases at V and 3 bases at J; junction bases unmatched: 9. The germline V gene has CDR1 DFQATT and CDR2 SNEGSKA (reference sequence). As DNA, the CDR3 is TGCAGTGCTAGGAATATAGCGGGGGGAGTTACAGATACGCAGTATTTT. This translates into CSARNIAGGVTDTQYF.

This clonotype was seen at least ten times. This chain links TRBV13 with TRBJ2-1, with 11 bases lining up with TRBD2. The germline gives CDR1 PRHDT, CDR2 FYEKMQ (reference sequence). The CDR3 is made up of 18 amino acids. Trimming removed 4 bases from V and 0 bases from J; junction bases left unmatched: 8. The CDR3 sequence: CASSSGTSGPSSYNEQFF. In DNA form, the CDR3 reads TGTGCCAGCAGCTCCGGGACTAGCGGACCCAGCTCCTACAATGAGCAGTTCTTC.

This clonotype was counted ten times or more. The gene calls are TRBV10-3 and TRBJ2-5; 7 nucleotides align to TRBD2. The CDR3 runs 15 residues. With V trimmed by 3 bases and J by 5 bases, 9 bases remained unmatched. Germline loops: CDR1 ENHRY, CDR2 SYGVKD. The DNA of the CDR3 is TGTGCCATCAGTGATATGCGGGGGTTTAACGAGACCCAGTACTTC. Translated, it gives CAISDMRGFNETQYF.

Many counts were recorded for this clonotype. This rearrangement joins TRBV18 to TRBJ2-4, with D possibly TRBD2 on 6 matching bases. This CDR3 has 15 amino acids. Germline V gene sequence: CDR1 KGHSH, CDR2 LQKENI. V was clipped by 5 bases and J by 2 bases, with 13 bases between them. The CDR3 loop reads CASSATRDSKNIQYF. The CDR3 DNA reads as TGTGCCAGCTCAGCTACGCGGGACTCCAAAAACATTCAGTACTTC.

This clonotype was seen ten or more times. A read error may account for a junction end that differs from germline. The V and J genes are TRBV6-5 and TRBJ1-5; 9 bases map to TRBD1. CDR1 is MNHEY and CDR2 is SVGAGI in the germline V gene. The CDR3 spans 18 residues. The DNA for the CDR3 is TGTGTCAGCAGTTACGCTGGGACAGGGAGAGGGAGCAATCAGCCCCAGCATTTT. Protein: CVSSYAGTGRGSNQPQHF.

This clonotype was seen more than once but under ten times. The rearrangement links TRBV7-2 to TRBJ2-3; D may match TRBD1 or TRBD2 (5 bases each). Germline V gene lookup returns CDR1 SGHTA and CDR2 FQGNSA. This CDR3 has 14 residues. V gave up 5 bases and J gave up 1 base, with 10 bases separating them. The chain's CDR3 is CASSRRGGTDTQYF. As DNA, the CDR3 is TGTGCCAGCAGCAGACGAGGGGGCACAGATACGCAGTATTTT.

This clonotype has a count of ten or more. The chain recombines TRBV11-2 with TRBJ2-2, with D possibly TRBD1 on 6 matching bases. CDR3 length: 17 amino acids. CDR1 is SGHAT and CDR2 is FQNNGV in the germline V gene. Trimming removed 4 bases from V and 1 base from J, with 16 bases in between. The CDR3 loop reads CASSSPPLGGNTGELFF. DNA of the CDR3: TGTGCCAGCAGCTCCCCTCCGTTAGGGGGGAACACCGGGGAGCTGTTTTTT.

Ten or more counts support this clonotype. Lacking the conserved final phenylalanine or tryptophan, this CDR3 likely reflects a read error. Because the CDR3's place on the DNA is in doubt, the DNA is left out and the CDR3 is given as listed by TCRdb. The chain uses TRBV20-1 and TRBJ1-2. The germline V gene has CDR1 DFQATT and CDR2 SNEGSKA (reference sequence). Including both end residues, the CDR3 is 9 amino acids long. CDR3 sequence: CSATVRAFA.

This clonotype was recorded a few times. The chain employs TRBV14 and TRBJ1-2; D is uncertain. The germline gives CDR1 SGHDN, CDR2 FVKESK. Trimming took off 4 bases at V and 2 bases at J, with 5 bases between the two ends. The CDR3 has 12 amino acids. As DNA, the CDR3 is TGTGCCAGCAGCCCTAAGAACTATGGCTACACCTTC. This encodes CASSPKNYGYTF. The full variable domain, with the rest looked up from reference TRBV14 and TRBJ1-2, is EAGVTQFPSHSVIEKGQTVTLRCDPISGHDNLYWYRRVMGKEIKFLLHFVKESKQDESGMPNNRFLAERTGGTYSTLKVQPAELEDSGVYFCASSPKNYGYTFGSGTRLTVV.

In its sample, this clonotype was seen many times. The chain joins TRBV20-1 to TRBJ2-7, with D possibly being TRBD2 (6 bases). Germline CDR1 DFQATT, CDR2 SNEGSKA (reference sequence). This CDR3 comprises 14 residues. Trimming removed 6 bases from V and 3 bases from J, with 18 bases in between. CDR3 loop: CSARPTAGIYEQYF. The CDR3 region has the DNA TGCAGTGCCCGGCCCACGGCGGGAATCTACGAGCAGTACTTC.

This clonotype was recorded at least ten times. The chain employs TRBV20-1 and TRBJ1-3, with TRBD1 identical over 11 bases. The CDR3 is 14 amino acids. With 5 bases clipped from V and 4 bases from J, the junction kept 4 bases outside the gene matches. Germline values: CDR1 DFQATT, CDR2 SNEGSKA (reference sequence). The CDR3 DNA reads TGCAGTGCTCCGGACAGGGGGCAAGGAAACACCATATATTTT. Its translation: CSAPDRGQGNTIYF.

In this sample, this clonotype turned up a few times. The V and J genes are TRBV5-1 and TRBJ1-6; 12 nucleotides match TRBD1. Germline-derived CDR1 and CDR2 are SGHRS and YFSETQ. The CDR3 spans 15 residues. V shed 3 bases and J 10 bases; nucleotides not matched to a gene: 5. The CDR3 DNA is TGCGCCAGCAGCTCGGGACAGGGGGCTACATCACCCCTCCACTTT. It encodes CASSSGQGATSPLHF.

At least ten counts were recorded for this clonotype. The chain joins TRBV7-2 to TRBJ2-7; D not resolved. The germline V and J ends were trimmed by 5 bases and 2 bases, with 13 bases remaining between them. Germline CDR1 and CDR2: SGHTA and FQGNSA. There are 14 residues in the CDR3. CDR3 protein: CASSPRVVAYEQYF. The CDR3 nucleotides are TGTGCCAGCAGCCCCCGAGTGGTTGCCTACGAGCAGTACTTC.

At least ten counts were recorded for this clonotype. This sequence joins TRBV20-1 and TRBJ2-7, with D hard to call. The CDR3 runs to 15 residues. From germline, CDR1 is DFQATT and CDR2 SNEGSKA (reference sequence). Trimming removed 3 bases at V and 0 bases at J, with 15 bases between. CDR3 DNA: TGCAGTGCTAGTCCCTACAACGGTTACTCCTACGAGCAGTACTTC. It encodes CSASPYNGYSYEQYF.

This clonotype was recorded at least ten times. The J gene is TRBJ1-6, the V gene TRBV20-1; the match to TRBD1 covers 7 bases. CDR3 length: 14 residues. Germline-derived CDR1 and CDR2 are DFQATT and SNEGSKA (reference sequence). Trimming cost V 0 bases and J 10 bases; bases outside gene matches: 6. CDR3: CSARDIRGESPLHF. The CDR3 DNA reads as TGCAGTGCTAGAGATATCAGGGGGGAGTCACCCCTCCACTTT.